One and the same sample provided the 23 T cell receptor beta chains below, sequenced in a study of beta chain features in type 1 diabetes. Study-wide results and limits: TCRB CDR3s from Type 1 diabetes patients were moderately but significantly shorter in all four CD4+ subsets.

The antigens these receptors bind are not known. Since all of the isolated RNA was reverse transcribed, expressed TCRB transcripts were what got sequenced. Repertoires were generated with immunoSEQ multiplex PCR, while TCRdb's copy carries only in-frame clones and drops some. The table lists 600,000 to 700,000 clones, about an eighth of them singletons, with 0.022% in the top ten. The sequenced material came from naive CD4+ T cells from blood. The receptors come from a young man with type 1 diabetes.

This clone was counted only a few times. The chain links TRBV4-1 to TRBJ2-4, with 11 bases fitting TRBD1. The trim removed 5 bases at V and 1 base at J, leaving 4 bases unmatched. CDR1 MGHRA and CDR2 YSYEKL come from the germline V gene. The CDR3 is 16 residues long. CDR3 DNA: TGCGCCAGCAGCTCCGGGACAGGGGGTGCCAAAAACATTCAGTACTTC. Its translation: CASSSGTGGAKNIQYF.

The chain carries TRBV6-5 and TRBJ2-7, with 9 positions matching TRBD2. V lost 0 bases, J lost 8 bases, and 8 bases stayed unmatched. Germline V gene lookup returns CDR1 MNHEY and CDR2 SVGAGI. This CDR3 region has 15 residues. The CDR3 sequence: CASSYSSSGVVKQYF. Here the CDR3 DNA reads TGTGCCAGCAGTTACTCGTCTAGCGGGGTCGTCAAGCAGTACTTC.

This clone has just a few counts. The rearrangement uses TRBV29-1 and TRBJ2-5; D perhaps matches TRBD2 (6 bases). The CDR3 length is 13 residues. Germline V gives CDR1 SQVTM, CDR2 ANQGSEA. The V and J ends lost 8 bases and 5 bases respectively, with 18 bases between them. CDR3 in amino acids: CSWAIAEGETQYF. The CDR3 DNA reads TGCAGCTGGGCTATAGCGGAAGGGGAGACCCAGTACTTC.

This clone was recorded a few times. J is TRBJ2-7 and V is TRBV10-3; TRBD1 is a possible D gene (6 bases). The CDR3 is 16 amino acids. Germline V gives CDR1 ENHRY, CDR2 SYGVKD. With 10 bases removed from V and 3 bases from J, the gap between germline ends came to 25 bases. The CDR3 loop is CATKSGHWVSDYEQYF. CDR3 nucleotide sequence: TGTGCCACCAAATCGGGACACTGGGTTTCGGACTACGAGCAGTACTTC.

This clone was observed a handful of times. This rearrangement joins TRBV29-1 to TRBJ1-2; D may be TRBD1 (5 bases). This CDR3 contains 13 residues. The V and J ends lost 4 bases and 4 bases respectively, with 13 bases between them. The V gene's germline CDR1 is SQVTM and CDR2 ANQGSEA. The CDR3 DNA is TGCAGCGTTGTGGGGGATGGTGGCTATGGCTACACCTTC. It yields the protein CSVVGDGGYGYTF. The variable domain in full, with the rest retrieved from reference TRBV29-1 and TRBJ1-2, is SAVISQKPSRDICQRGTSLTIQCQVDSQVTMMFWYRQQPGQSLTLIATANQGSEATYESGFVIDKFPISRPNLTFSTLTVSNMSPEDSSIYLCSVVGDGGYGYTFGSGTRLTVV.

The chain joins TRBV30 to TRBJ2-1; 8 bases are a match to TRBD2. Looked up from germline, CDR1 is GTSNPN and CDR2 is SVGIG (reference sequence). Trimming removed 4 bases from V and 6 bases from J; junction bases left unmatched: 8. CDR3 length equals 14 residues. The CDR3 region is CAWTRTSRGNEQFF. DNA of the CDR3: TGTGCCTGGACCCGGACTAGCCGGGGCAATGAGCAGTTCTTC.

This clone has a handful of counts. The rearrangement uses TRBV29-1 and TRBJ2-3; no clear D gene. Germline CDR1 and CDR2: SQVTM and ANQGSEA. The CDR3 sequence is 14 residues long. V dropped 1 base and J dropped 3 bases, with 11 bases sitting between them. CDR3 loop: CSVEGPGRTDTQYF. The CDR3 nucleotides are TGCAGCGTTGAAGGCCCCGGCAGGACAGATACGCAGTATTTT.

This sequence joins TRBV30 and TRBJ1-4; the match to TRBD1 covers 8 bases. J was trimmed by 7 bases and V by 0 bases; bases with no gene match: 7. This CDR3 has 15 amino acids. CDR1 and CDR2 from the germline V gene are GTSNPN and SVGIG (reference sequence). The chain's CDR3 is CAWSVGQGVGEKLFF. In nucleotides, the CDR3 is TGTGCCTGGAGTGTAGGACAGGGAGTTGGTGAAAAACTGTTTTTT.

This clone has more than one count but fewer than ten. The chain has TRBV27 and TRBJ1-2; D not resolved. V was cut by 6 bases and J by 4 bases, with 12 bases left in between. The V gene's germline CDR1 is MNHEY and CDR2 SMNVEV (reference sequence). The CDR3 runs 13 residues. For the CDR3, the DNA is TGTGCCAGCAGCAAAGGTGGGCTCTATGGCTACACCTTC. Encoded protein: CASSKGGLYGYTF.

This clone was seen a handful of times. The gene calls are TRBV14 and TRBJ1-6; D not certain. CDR3 length equals 14 residues. Germline CDR1 is SGHDN and CDR2 is FVKESK. The germline V and J ends were trimmed by 2 bases and 3 bases, with 5 bases remaining between them. The CDR3 reads CASSQQNYNSPLHF. CDR3 DNA sequence: TGTGCCAGCAGCCAACAGAACTATAATTCACCCCTCCACTTT.

This chain connects TRBV5-1 to TRBJ2-1; D assignment may be TRBD1 or TRBD2 (5 bases each). Trimming removed 4 bases at V and 1 base at J, with 12 bases between. Germline CDR1 is SGHRS and CDR2 is YFSETQ. This CDR3 has 15 residues. The CDR3 bases are TGCGCCAGCAGCGTCGGGACGCGTTCCTACAATGAGCAGTTCTTC. This translates into CASSVGTRSYNEQFF.

There are a few counts of this clone. This chain uses TRBV11-2 with TRBJ1-1; D call uncertain. The germline CDR1 and CDR2 sequences are SGHAT and FQNNGV. The V gene lost 0 bases and the J gene lost 7 bases, with 12 bases spanning the gap. The CDR3 runs 14 residues. The CDR3 nucleotides are TGTGCCAGCAGCTTAGATAGGGTGTCCTTTGAAGCTTTCTTT. Translated: CASSLDRVSFEAFF. Full variable domain (outside the CDR3, taken from reference TRBV11-2 and TRBJ1-1): EAGVAQSPRYKIIEKRQSVAFWCNPISGHATLYWYQQILGQGPKLLIQFQNNGVVDDSQLPKDRFSAERLKGVDSTLKIQPAKLEDSAVYLCASSLDRVSFEAFFGQGTRLTVV.

V usage is TRBV9 and J usage is TRBJ2-1; maybe TRBD1 (6 bases). The germline gives CDR1 SGDLS, CDR2 YYNGEE. The V end lost 4 bases, the J end lost 2 bases, and 13 bases lay between the germline ends. This CDR3 region has 15 residues. In DNA form, the CDR3 reads TGTGCCAGCAGCCCCCGGACAGAGCCCTACAATGAGCAGTTCTTC. Translated: CASSPRTEPYNEQFF.

J is TRBJ1-4 and V is TRBV30; no firm D call. Per the germline V gene, CDR1 is GTSNPN and CDR2 is SVGIG (reference sequence). This CDR3 contains 15 residues. Trimming removed 4 bases at V and 4 bases at J, with 16 bases between. The chain's CDR3 is CAWNRVSLNNEKLFF. CDR3 sequence (DNA): TGTGCCTGGAATAGGGTGTCACTCAATAATGAAAAACTGTTTTTT.

The chain links TRBV2 to TRBJ2-7; D is perhaps TRBD1 or TRBD2 (5 bases each). Germline assignment: CDR1 SNHLY and CDR2 FYNNEI. The CDR3 spans 15 residues. V was clipped by 1 base and J by 1 base, with 11 bases between them. The CDR3 DNA reads as TGTGCCAGCAGTGAAGACGGGACGGGATCCTACGAGCAGTACTTC. It encodes CASSEDGTGSYEQYF.

This clone was picked up a small number of times. The gene calls are TRBV5-4 and TRBJ2-3; the D is unclear. CDR1 is SGHNT and CDR2 is YYREEE in the germline V gene (reference sequence). The ends were cut back, 3 bases at V and 3 bases at J, with 5 bases in the middle. This CDR3 has 12 residues. The chain's CDR3 is CASSSWTDTQYF. The CDR3 DNA reads TGTGCCAGCAGCTCCTGGACAGATACGCAGTATTTT. Variable domain in full (rest from reference TRBV5-4 and TRBJ2-3): ETGVTQSPTHLIKTRGQQVTLRCSSQSGHNTVSWYQQALGQGPQFIFQYYREEENGRGNFPPRFSGLQFPNYSSELNVNALELDDSALYLCASSSWTDTQYFGPGTRLTVL.

The rearrangement links TRBV9 to TRBJ1-1, with a possible D match to TRBD1 (5 bases). This CDR3 has 14 amino acids. V gave up 4 bases and J gave up 1 base, with 11 bases separating them. Germline values: CDR1 SGDLS, CDR2 YYNGEE. CDR3 loop: CASSPHGGNTEAFF. CDR3 nucleotides: TGTGCCAGCAGCCCTCATGGGGGGAACACTGAAGCTTTCTTT.

This sequence joins TRBV6-5 and TRBJ2-2, with a tentative D call TRBD1 (6 bases). V was cut by 6 bases and J by 3 bases, with 14 bases left in between. The CDR3 has 15 residues. Germline lookup yields CDR1 MNHEY and CDR2 SVGAGI. Here the CDR3 reads CASSLDRPYTGELFF. Written as DNA, the CDR3 is TGTGCCAGCAGCCTGGACAGACCCTACACCGGGGAGCTGTTTTTT.

Concerning this clone itself: The same CDR3 can be traced to other DNA sequences in this sample. V gene TRBV30 combines with J gene TRBJ2-3; no definite D call. Per germline, CDR1 GTSNPN and CDR2 SVGIG (reference sequence). There are 11 residues in the CDR3. The V end lost 2 bases, the J end lost 6 bases, and 6 bases lay between the germline ends. In DNA, the CDR3 is TGTGCCTGGAGTAGGTCGGATACGCAGTATTTT. It specifies CAWSRSDTQYF.

The V gene is TRBV5-6, the J gene TRBJ2-6; maybe TRBD1 (5 bases). Germline loops: CDR1 SGHDT, CDR2 YYEEEE. Deletions cut 2 bases from V and 2 bases from J, with 8 bases between. This CDR3 region has 15 residues. CDR3 sequence (DNA): TGTGCCAGCAGCTTAAGGGGCGCTGGGGCCAACGTCCTGACTTTC. It yields the protein CASSLRGAGANVLTF.

This clone was counted a few times. The chain combines TRBV6-1 with TRBJ2-6; D gene uncertain. CDR3 length: 14 residues. V was trimmed by 3 bases and J by 4 bases, leaving 7 bases between them. Germline values: CDR1 MNHNS, CDR2 SASEGT. The CDR3 protein is CASSDMAGANVLTF. CDR3 sequence (DNA): TGTGCCAGCAGTGATATGGCCGGGGCCAACGTCCTGACTTTC.

The genes are TRBV14 and TRBJ2-2; 9 positions agree with TRBD1. CDR3 length: 16 amino acids. Germline CDR1 is SGHDN and CDR2 is FVKESK. V shed 4 bases and J 1 base; nucleotides not matched to a gene: 4. The CDR3 nucleotides read TGTGCCAGCAGCCCATGGGGACAGGGGAACACCGGGGAGCTGTTTTTT. Translation gives CASSPWGQGNTGELFF.

V usage is TRBV30 and J usage is TRBJ1-4; no reliable D call. Deletions cut 4 bases from V and 2 bases from J, with 2 bases between. CDR3 length: 11 residues. CDR1 and CDR2 (germline): GTSNPN, SVGIG (reference sequence). CDR3 protein: CAWKTNEKLFF. In DNA, the CDR3 is TGTGCCTGGAAGACTAATGAAAAACTGTTTTTT.